The source of this T cell receptor (beta chain) is a study of cytomegalovirus exposure and HLA in healthy donors. Study at large: HLA-typed donors contributed 65 million to 85 million unique TCRs, which were held in an early data release. Regarding the study as a whole: Reports indicated that the classifier achieved high specificity and sensitivity in diagnosing cytomegalovirus status. The likely origin of a cluster of highly shared sequence variants was a sequencing artifact.

Germline CDR1 SGHNT, CDR2 YYREEE (reference sequence). Trimming removed 4 bases from V and 8 bases from J, with 7 bases in between. The CDR3 has 11 residues. PCR primers comprised 60 Vbeta and 13 Jbeta primers. Clones were read by immunoSEQ multiplex PCR, and TCRdb kept only the in-frame ones, dropping some. Altogether some 200,000 clones are present, approximately 80% being singletons, with the ten largest covering roughly 0.66%. On this clone: The antigen is not known.

The sample taken for sequencing was PBMCs. The chain employs TRBV5-4 and TRBJ2-1; D not resolved. The TCR comes from a boy younger than 10 in good health and CMV-seronegative. The chain's CDR3 is CASSLGYEQFF. The CDR3 coding sequence is TGTGCCAGCAGCCTAGGCTATGAGCAGTTCTTC.